This passage covers 6 T cell receptor beta chains from one sample sequenced in a study of early T cells in non-severe SARS-CoV-2 infection. Using its own MiXCR run on the 5' RACE reads, TCRdb lists one record per CDR3 protein. The sample lists 27,000 or so distinct CDR3 sequences; around 4% were seen once. Sequencing was carried out using whole blood. The receptor source for this set is an adult who was a healthcare worker with PCR-confirmed SARS-CoV-2 infection or an uninfected control (not recorded which).

This clonotype has a count of ten or more. The V gene is TRBV24-1, the J gene TRBJ2-2, with D possibly matching TRBD1 (5 bases). With 9 bases removed from V and 1 base from J, the gap between germline ends came to 11 bases. CDR1 and CDR2 (germline): KGHDR, SFDVKD. The CDR3 has 14 residues. The CDR3 loop reads CATQIDRNTGELFF. In DNA, the CDR3 is TGTGCCACCCAGATAGACAGGAACACCGGGGAGCTGTTTTTT.

A few counts support this clonotype. This chain joins TRBV6-1 and TRBJ1-5; 8 nucleotides agree with TRBD1. Germline assignment: CDR1 MNHNS and CDR2 SASEGT. V was clipped by 3 bases and J by 2 bases; unmatched bases: 3. The CDR3 sequence is 15 residues long. CDR3 in amino acids: CASSEAGGGNQPQHF. The CDR3 coding sequence is TGTGCCAGCAGTGAGGCAGGGGGCGGCAATCAGCCCCAGCATTTT.

The CDR3 DNA sequence: TGTGCCAGCAGTGAAGTGGGAGGAACAGATACGCAGTATTTT. Protein product: CASSEVGGTDTQYF. This chain links TRBV6-4 with TRBJ2-3; D may be TRBD2 (6 bases). Germline V CDR1 and CDR2: MRHNA, SNTAGT. This CDR3 has 14 residues. Trimming pared 3 bases from V and 3 bases from J, leaving 10 bases between.

This clonotype came up many times. The chain uses TRBV5-6 and TRBJ2-1, with 11 bases that match TRBD1. The junction had 12 bases not matched to a gene; V was cut back by 3 bases and J by 10 bases. CDR3 length: 16 amino acids. Germline V gene sequence: CDR1 SGHDT, CDR2 YYEEEE. CDR3 protein: CASSWRGQGAQREQFF. The CDR3 nucleotides are TGTGCCAGCAGCTGGCGTGGACAGGGGGCCCAAAGGGAGCAGTTCTTC.

This clonotype is categorized as medium-sized (0.01 to 0.1%). The rearrangement uses TRBV14 and TRBJ2-5, with D perhaps matching TRBD2 (5 bases). The CDR3 is made up of 12 amino acids. The germline V gene has CDR1 SGHDN and CDR2 FVKESK. Trimming shortened V by 8 bases and J by 5 bases, and 12 bases separated the two germline ends. CDR3: CASAPPGETQYF. DNA of the CDR3: TGTGCCAGCGCGCCACCGGGGGAGACCCAGTACTTC.

This clonotype has a count of ten or more. V and J are TRBV20-1 and TRBJ2-1, with 8 bases aligning to TRBD2. This CDR3 spans 15 amino acids. The V segment lost 3 bases and the J segment 6 bases; nucleotides outside the gene matches: 10. Germline CDR1 DFQATT, CDR2 SNEGSKA (reference sequence). The CDR3 is CSASPSSGSPNEQFF. The CDR3 bases are TGCAGTGCTAGTCCTTCTAGCGGGTCCCCCAATGAGCAGTTCTTC.